The present T cell receptor (beta chain) was sequenced within a study of blood T cell repertoires in COVID-19. Study-level information: Donors in the United States, Italy and Spain gave samples during acute or convalescent COVID-19.

The V gene's germline CDR1 is SGHTA and CDR2 FQGNSA. This CDR3 has 15 amino acids. V lost 4 bases to trimming and J lost 0 bases; unmatched junction nucleotides: 3. In the authors' methods: By means of reference gene primer amplification, nucleated cell counts were estimated. Here immunoSEQ multiplex PCR was the method, and the copy in TCRdb shows in-frame clones only, minus some. That table gives V, J and clone size, and the DNA gave D and trimming. Of under 85,000 clones in the sample, 60% to 80% were seen once. The TCR comes from a human donor in a cohort sampled during active COVID-19. The J gene is TRBJ2-3, the V gene TRBV7-2, with 8 bases identical to TRBD2. The sequenced sample consisted of peripheral blood. The CDR3 here is CASSSGGLSTDTQYF. For the CDR3, the DNA is TGTGCCAGCAGCTCGGGGGGGCTGAGCACAGATACGCAGTATTTT.